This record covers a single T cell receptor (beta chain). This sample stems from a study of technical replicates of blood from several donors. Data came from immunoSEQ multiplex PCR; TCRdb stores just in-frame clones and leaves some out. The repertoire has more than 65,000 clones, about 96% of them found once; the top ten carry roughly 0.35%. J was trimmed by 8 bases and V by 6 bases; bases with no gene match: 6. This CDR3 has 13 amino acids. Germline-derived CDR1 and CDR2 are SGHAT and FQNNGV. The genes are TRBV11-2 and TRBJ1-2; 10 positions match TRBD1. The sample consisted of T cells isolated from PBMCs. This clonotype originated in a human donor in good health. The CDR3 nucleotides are TGTGCCAGCAGTCCGACAGGGGGCTACGGCTACACCTTC. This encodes CASSPTGGYGYTF.